This T cell receptor beta chain was identified in a study of T cell repertoires in cytomegalovirus infection. Study information: It can be stated that public TCR beta signatures indicated CMV infection as well as a matching HLA type. Study conclusions and caveats: Accumulated public TCR beta family frequency recognized individuals carrying CMV together with the relevant HLA. Clonotypes of TCR beta that were HLA-C-restricted and CMV-specific dominated the ex vivo response.

Each CDR3 protein is one row after TCRdb ran MiXCR on the reads. Found here are roughly 500,000 distinct CDR3 sequences, about 10% of them singletons; the top ten hold 9.5% to 13%. As concerns this clonotype: Its antigen remains unknown.

The CDR3 has 12 residues. Trimming took off 1 base at V and 6 bases at J, with 4 bases between the two ends. CDR1 and CDR2 from the germline V gene are LNHDA and SQIVND (reference sequence). This receptor was taken from a human donor in good health (CMV status not recorded). Some clones in this sample may be carry-over from other donors' samples. Sequenced material: PBMCs. The chain recombines TRBV19 with TRBJ2-1; D unclear. The chain's CDR3 is CASSIGTNEQFF. The DNA of the CDR3 is TGTGCCAGTAGTATAGGGACCAATGAGCAGTTCTTC.